This T cell receptor beta chain was recorded in a study of OX40 agonist ivuxolimab in advanced cancers. This CDR3 is 14 amino acids long. With V trimmed by 0 bases and J by 2 bases, 0 bases remained unmatched. Germline lookup yields CDR1 SEHNR and CDR2 FQNEAQ (reference sequence). As regards this clone: What it binds is not known.

Assay: immunoSEQ multiplex PCR; the TCRdb copy retains only in-frame clones and omits some. The table includes over 65,000 clones, just under 95% detected once. Study results and limitations: The study observed clonal expansion of CD4+ and CD8+ blood T cells by week 6 at 0.1 to 3.0 mg/kg. Expanded peripheral T cell antigen specificity was not determined.

This material consisted of CD4+ or CD8+ T cells sorted from blood, taken in a trial of the OX40 agonist ivuxolimab. The origin of this receptor is an adult with an advanced solid tumor such as melanoma, head and neck, liver or kidney cancer. The chain employs TRBV7-9 and TRBJ1-2; TRBD1 matches 7 bases. CDR3 loop: CASSLATGNYGYTF. The CDR3 DNA sequence: TGTGCCAGCAGCTTAGCGACAGGGAACTATGGCTACACCTTC.